These T cell receptor beta chains were read from a single sample in a study of identical twins. TCRdb called the 5' RACE reads again in MiXCR, with one record for every CDR3 protein. The sample has about 530,000 distinct CDR3 sequences, 20% to 25% seen once. These data were also reused for a study on yellow fever vaccine responses in identical twins.

Sequencing was carried out using CD4+ T cells sorted from blood. These receptors were obtained from a woman aged 18-29 years in good health. CDR3s include the opening cysteine and the closing phenylalanine or tryptophan. The order of the fields is J gene, V gene, D gene, clone size, CDR3 protein, CDR3 DNA. D genes are given only for firm matches. Size is stated for part of the rows, as once, few or many counts, or as a class when the clone is expanded.

TRBJ2-3 | TRBV20-1 | TRBD2 | . | CSAHTSGPSTDTQYF | TGCAGTGCCCATACTAGCGGTCCCAGCACAGATACGCAGTATTTT
TRBJ2-3 | TRBV18 | TRBD2 | once | CASSPRTSGRAGSRDTQYF | TGTGCCAGCTCACCGAGGACTAGCGGGAGGGCCGGAAGTAGAGATACGCAGTATTTT
TRBJ2-1 | TRBV21-1 | . | many | CASSKSRSGEDEQFF | TGTGCCAGCAGCAAATCTAGGAGCGGTGAGGATGAGCAGTTCTTC
TRBJ1-1 | TRBV29-1 | . | . | CSVTGQNTEAFF | TGCAGCGTTACTGGACAGAACACTGAAGCTTTCTTT
TRBJ1-2 | TRBV5-5 | . | few | CASSLVMDRTYGYTF | TGTGCCAGCAGCTTGGTTATGGACCGAACGTATGGCTACACCTTC
TRBJ1-1 | TRBV12-3/TRBV12-4 | TRBD1 | many | CASSPTGGRNTEAFF | TGTGCCAGCAGTCCTACAGGGGGCAGGAACACTGAAGCTTTCTTT
TRBJ2-7 | TRBV29-1 | . | . | CSVDLGAREQYF | TGCAGCGTTGATTTGGGGGCCCGGGAGCAGTACTTC
TRBJ2-3 | TRBV4-2 | TRBD1 | few | CASSTGTAPTNPFWTDTQYF | TGTGCCAGCAGCACCGGGACAGCACCAACAAACCCCTTTTGGACAGATACGCAGTATTTT
TRBJ1-2 | TRBV18 | . | . | CASSPPSGYYGYTF | TGTGCCAGCTCACCACCTTCGGGTTACTATGGCTACACCTTC
TRBJ1-4 | TRBV4-1 | . | . | CASSQLTGALGEKLFF | TGCGCCAGCAGCCAACTTACCGGGGCTTTGGGAGAAAAACTGTTTTTT
TRBJ1-2 | TRBV6-2/TRBV6-3 | . | few | CASSYPRQTMKYGYTF | TGTGCCAGCAGTTACCCAAGACAGACTATGAAATATGGCTACACCTTC
TRBJ1-2 | TRBV6-1 | TRBD1 | . | CASSGQGRDYGYTF | TGTGCCAGCAGTGGACAGGGTAGGGACTATGGCTACACCTTC
TRBJ2-1 | TRBV20-1 | . | few | CSARDRHRERGNEQFF | TGCAGTGCTAGAGATCGTCACAGGGAGAGGGGCAATGAGCAGTTCTTC
TRBJ2-4 | TRBV2 | TRBD2 | once | CASSEKEGLAGPIAKNIQYF | TGTGCCAGCAGTGAAAAGGAGGGACTAGCGGGACCCATAGCCAAAAACATTCAGTACTTC
TRBJ2-3 | TRBV24-1 | . | . | CATSDPQFTDTQYF | TGTGCCACCAGTGATCCCCAGTTCACAGATACGCAGTATTTT
TRBJ2-1 | TRBV15 | . | . | CATSMTGRVRNEQFF | TGTGCCACCAGCATGACAGGGAGGGTAAGGAATGAGCAGTTCTTC
TRBJ2-2 | TRBV20-1 | TRBD1 | . | CSASPRTGGELFF | TGCAGTGCCAGTCCTAGGACAGGCGGGGAGCTGTTTTTT
TRBJ2-5 | TRBV29-1 | TRBD1 | few | CSVRTGGRETQYF | TGCAGCGTTAGGACAGGGGGCCGGGAGACCCAGTACTTC
TRBJ2-3 | TRBV29-1 | . | few | CSAAGSTDTQYF | TGCAGCGCTGCGGGGTCCACAGATACGCAGTATTTT
TRBJ1-4 | TRBV18 | TRBD1 | . | CASRKGGGGEKLFF | TGTGCCAGCAGAAAAGGGGGCGGAGGTGAAAAACTGTTTTTT
TRBJ1-1 | TRBV18 | . | . | CASSQHREGEAFF | TGTGCCAGCTCACAACACAGAGAAGGTGAAGCTTTCTTT
TRBJ1-3 | TRBV5-1 | . | few | CASSSREGSGNTIYF | TGCGCCAGCAGCTCGCGTGAGGGCTCTGGAAACACCATATATTTT
TRBJ2-5 | TRBV7-3 | TRBD2 | . | CASSLTGTIRETQYF | TGTGCCAGCAGCTTAACGGGGACTATCCGAGAGACCCAGTACTTC
TRBJ2-5 | TRBV2 | . | . | CASRQGYQETQYF | TGTGCCAGCAGGCAAGGATACCAAGAGACCCAGTACTTC
TRBJ2-3 | TRBV28 | TRBD1 | . | CASSLWGTGTDTQYF | TGTGCCAGCAGTTTATGGGGGACAGGCACAGATACGCAGTATTTT
TRBJ1-6 | TRBV13 | . | . | CASSLGTGNSPLHF | TGTGCCAGCAGCTTAGGGACGGGCAATTCACCCCTCCACTTT
TRBJ2-2 | TRBV12-3/TRBV12-4 | TRBD1 | few | CASRGTGIFGELFF | TGTGCCAGCCGCGGGACAGGGATTTTTGGGGAGCTGTTTTTT
TRBJ2-1 | TRBV24-1 | TRBD2 | many | CATSDTSGRNEQFF | TGTGCCACCAGTGATACTAGCGGGAGGAATGAGCAGTTCTTC
TRBJ2-2 | TRBV10-3 | . | . | CAITGNTGELFF | TGTGCCATCACAGGGAACACCGGGGAGCTGTTTTTT
TRBJ2-1 | TRBV11-2 | TRBD2 | . | CASSLDDPSGFSNEQFF | TGTGCCAGCAGCTTAGATGATCCTAGCGGATTCTCCAATGAGCAGTTCTTC
TRBJ1-1 | TRBV10-1 | TRBD1 | many | CASSGQGYTEAFF | TGCGCCAGCAGCGGACAGGGATACACTGAAGCTTTCTTT
TRBJ2-3 | TRBV10-1 | . | . | CASSRGDRTTDTQYF | TGCGCCAGCAGCCGGGGGGACAGAACCACAGATACGCAGTATTTT
TRBJ2-3 | TRBV24-1 | TRBD2 | few | CATSDNSGGAADTQYF | TGTGCCACCAGTGATAATAGCGGGGGGGCTGCAGATACGCAGTATTTT
TRBJ2-1 | TRBV15 | . | few | CATSRVGGTSYNEQFF | TGTGCCACCAGCAGAGTCGGAGGGACCTCCTACAATGAGCAGTTCTTC
TRBJ2-5 | TRBV6-1 | TRBD2 | . | CASTTSGVQETQYF | TGTGCCAGCACGACTAGCGGGGTACAAGAGACCCAGTACTTC
TRBJ2-7 | TRBV7-2 | . | . | CASLAVSGPLGDEQYF | TGTGCCAGCCTCGCGGTCTCGGGTCCGCTTGGGGACGAGCAGTACTTC
TRBJ2-2 | TRBV24-1 | . | . | CATREAGSGELFF | TGTGCCACCAGGGAAGCAGGGTCCGGGGAGCTGTTTTTT
TRBJ2-1 | TRBV12-3/TRBV12-4 | . | few | CASSLGTMINEQFF | TGTGCCAGCAGTTTAGGGACAATGATAAATGAGCAGTTCTTC
TRBJ1-2 | TRBV7-9 | . | . | CASSLGTVSNYGYTF | TGTGCCAGCAGCTTAGGGACAGTTTCTAACTATGGCTACACCTTC
TRBJ2-1 | TRBV24-1 | TRBD2 | . | CATSHAGGGNEQFF | TGTGCCACCAGTCACGCGGGAGGGGGCAATGAGCAGTTCTTC
TRBJ1-1 | TRBV6-5 | . | few | CASSYAVRGFGTEAFF | TGTGCCAGCAGTTACGCGGTCCGGGGGTTCGGCACTGAAGCTTTCTTT
TRBJ2-4 | TRBV12-3/TRBV12-4 | . | few | CASSRQEGAKNIQYF | TGTGCCAGCAGTCGACAGGAGGGGGCCAAAAACATTCAGTACTTC
TRBJ1-6 | TRBV12-3/TRBV12-4 | . | many | CASSFNSPLHF | TGTGCCAGCAGTTTTAATTCACCCCTCCACTTT
TRBJ2-1 | TRBV19 | TRBD2 | few | CASSSRGGAGVNEQFF | TGTGCCAGTAGTTCGCGTGGGGGAGCGGGAGTCAATGAGCAGTTCTTC
TRBJ2-5 | TRBV5-6 | . | . | CASSQRVPHQETQYF | TGTGCCAGCAGCCAGAGGGTTCCCCACCAAGAGACCCAGTACTTC
TRBJ2-5 | TRBV20-1 | TRBD2 | . | CSAPAGLAGTETQYF | TGCAGTGCTCCCGCGGGACTAGCGGGGACAGAGACCCAGTACTTC
TRBJ2-3 | TRBV6-1 | . | . | CASSAQGGLGTDTQYF | TGTGCCAGCAGTGCACAGGGAGGCCTTGGCACAGATACGCAGTATTTT
TRBJ2-1 | TRBV5-1 | . | many | CASSLPGAGRNEQFF | TGCGCCAGCAGCTTGCCGGGGGCGGGCCGCAATGAGCAGTTCTTC
TRBJ2-7 | TRBV3-1 | . | few | CASGKHSLEQYF | TGTGCCAGCGGAAAACACTCGCTCGAGCAGTACTTC
TRBJ2-1 | TRBV27 | . | . | CASSLNGGRWNEQFF | TGTGCCAGCAGTTTGAACGGGGGCCGCTGGAATGAGCAGTTCTTC
TRBJ1-6 | TRBV6-5 | . | few | CASSFTTGAYNSPLHF | TGTGCCAGCAGTTTCACGACAGGAGCCTATAATTCACCCCTCCACTTT